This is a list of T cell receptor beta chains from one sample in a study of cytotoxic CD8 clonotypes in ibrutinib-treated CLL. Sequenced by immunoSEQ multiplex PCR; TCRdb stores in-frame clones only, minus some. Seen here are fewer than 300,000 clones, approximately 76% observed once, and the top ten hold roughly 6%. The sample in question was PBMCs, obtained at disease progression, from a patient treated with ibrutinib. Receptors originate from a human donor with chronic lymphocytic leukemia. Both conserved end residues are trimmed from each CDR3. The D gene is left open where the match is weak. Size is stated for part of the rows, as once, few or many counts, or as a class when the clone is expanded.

ASSRVLQETQY	.	few	TRBV27	TRBJ2-5
ASSWTREDTQY	TRBD2	.	TRBV7-2	TRBJ2-3
ASRESGDFWNEQF	.	.	TRBV5-1	TRBJ2-1
ASSPGDTVDEQY	.	.	TRBV9	TRBJ2-7
ASSYVGVGAGTEAF	.	.	TRBV6-5	TRBJ1-1
ASSLGTGSKTQY	TRBD1	.	TRBV5-4	TRBJ2-5
ASSVLRGVDTQY	.	once	TRBV2	TRBJ2-3
ASSPPDRLSYNEQF	.	.	TRBV27	TRBJ2-1
ASSKTPATGELF	.	.	TRBV19	TRBJ2-2
ASSPSGRLHEQY	TRBD2	.	TRBV11-1	TRBJ2-7
ASSYQTANYGYT	.	.	TRBV6-6	TRBJ1-2
ASSRGTDGKETQY	.	.	TRBV11-3	TRBJ2-5
ATGQSDTQY	.	.	TRBV18	TRBJ2-3
ASSQVIVGLAVSYEQY	TRBD2	few	TRBV4-1	TRBJ2-7
ASSLVNIIWDRVYGYT	TRBD1	once	TRBV7-9	TRBJ1-2
ASSYTGGGDGELF	TRBD1	.	TRBV5-4	TRBJ2-2
ASSMSASSHEQY	.	few	TRBV19	TRBJ2-7
ASSLGASGEQY	.	.	TRBV7-9	TRBJ2-7
ASSLVRRNRNTIY	.	.	TRBV13	TRBJ1-3
SVEEILADTQY	.	.	TRBV29-1	TRBJ2-3
ASSLAEGSSYEQY	.	.	TRBV7-7	TRBJ2-7
ASSLSSNQPQH	.	once	TRBV27	TRBJ1-5
ASSQGTGFYNEQF	.	.	TRBV4-3	TRBJ2-1
ASSPSNSGSNYGYT	.	.	TRBV4-1	TRBJ1-2
ASSFGPYEQY	.	.	TRBV5-6	TRBJ2-7
ASSDVRTGEGNEQF	TRBD1	few	TRBV9	TRBJ2-1
ASSFSSWAYEQY	.	.	TRBV7-2	TRBJ2-7
ASSHLSWGLAGGRTDTQY	TRBD2	.	TRBV14	TRBJ2-3
ASSLGGSYNEQF	.	.	TRBV7-3	TRBJ2-1
ASSQGQGLAKNIQY	TRBD1	few	TRBV4-1	TRBJ2-4
ASSQGRYTVDMNTEAF	.	.	TRBV4-3	TRBJ1-1
ASSQGGTGNIQETQY	TRBD1	.	TRBV4-2	TRBJ2-5
ASSLLAGGEQY	TRBD2	once	TRBV10-1	TRBJ2-7
ASSPGLASDTQY	TRBD2	.	TRBV18	TRBJ2-3
SAGQGYDGYT	TRBD1	.	TRBV29-1	TRBJ1-2
SVEGQGFYGYT	TRBD1	.	TRBV29-1	TRBJ1-2
ASSAGAGTPGNTIY	.	once	TRBV6-1	TRBJ1-3
ASSVVLDTGELF	.	once	TRBV9	TRBJ2-2
ASSAGGSNQPQH	.	.	TRBV5-6	TRBJ1-5
AISAGSEAF	.	.	TRBV10-3	TRBJ1-1
ASSQGGGTSISGELF	TRBD2	few	TRBV4-1	TRBJ2-2
ASSLWGQGWETQY	.	.	TRBV5-1	TRBJ2-5
ATSGTGGTQY	TRBD2	few	TRBV7-3	TRBJ2-3
ASSRIQAFPSYEQY	.	.	TRBV5-6	TRBJ2-7
ARTRMDRSDTEAF	TRBD1	.	TRBV7-2	TRBJ1-1
ASSLGLGADTQY	.	.	TRBV7-9	TRBJ2-3
ASSPKDGLQGIYGYT	.	.	TRBV7-2	TRBJ1-2
ASSPQTNQGYT	.	.	TRBV19	TRBJ1-2
ASKRGVNTEAF	.	.	TRBV6-5	TRBJ1-1
ASSLVGTPIYEQY	.	few	TRBV27	TRBJ2-7
ASSQVFKKRNTTGELF	.	.	TRBV4-1	TRBJ2-2
ASSVGGTGREGYT	TRBD1	.	TRBV9	TRBJ1-2
ASSLEVTHYGYT	.	.	TRBV7-8	TRBJ1-2
SVEGLAGATVGEQF	TRBD2	.	TRBV29-1	TRBJ2-1